Listed here is a single T cell receptor (beta chain). Its antigen is still unknown. Per the germline V gene, CDR1 is DFQATT and CDR2 is SNEGSKA (reference sequence). This CDR3 spans 13 amino acids. Trimming at V came to 3 bases and at J to 10 bases, leaving 6 bases not matched to a gene. One entry per CDR3 protein results from TCRdb running MiXCR on the 5' RACE reads. The repertoire holds about 400,000 distinct CDR3 sequences, 11% seen once, with roughly 18% in the top ten. The sample belongs to a study of T cells after yellow fever vaccination. Overall study context: The fractions with low cell numbers were processed using SMART-Seq v4 Ultra Low Input.

Study-level results: FACS-sorted repertoires could contain abundant clonotypes contaminating from the bulk population.

This sample comprised PBMCs, obtained on the day of the first yellow fever vaccination. The J gene is TRBJ1-6, the V gene TRBV20-1; 7 bases line up with TRBD1. The receptor comes from a man between 18 and 35 years old who received the YFV17D yellow fever vaccine. The chain's CDR3 is CSARTGNESPLHF. Here the CDR3 DNA reads TGCAGTGCTAGGACAGGGAACGAATCACCCCTCCACTTT.